The 26 T cell receptor beta chains given below trace back to one sample, sequenced in a study of technical replicates of blood from a few donors. Some clones are missing from TCRdb's copy, which holds only in-frame ones; the method was immunoSEQ multiplex PCR. The sample has about 81,000 clones, around 96% seen once; the top ten hold about 0.2%. The sequencing input was T cells isolated from PBMCs. All receptors derive from a human donor in good health.

The V gene is TRBV2, the J gene TRBJ2-5; TRBD1 matches at 10 bases. With V trimmed by 5 bases and J by 2 bases, 14 bases remained unmatched. This CDR3 is 18 amino acids long. Germline CDR1 and CDR2: SNHLY and FYNNEI. CDR3 residues: CASSRQGAGGGIQETQYF. CDR3 coding DNA: TGTGCCAGCAGTCGACAGGGGGCAGGCGGTGGGATTCAAGAGACCCAGTACTTC.

The CDR3 DNA reads as TGCAGTGCTAGCACTGTCAAAGAGCAGTACTTC. Protein: CSASTVKEQYF. The chain joins TRBV20-1 to TRBJ2-7, with D unclear. Trimming took 3 bases from V and 7 from J, leaving 10 bases between them. The CDR3 has 11 amino acids. CDR1 is DFQATT and CDR2 is SNEGSKA in the germline V gene (reference sequence).

The CDR3 sequence is CASSSSGSSYNEQFF. CDR3 coding DNA: TGTGCCAGCAGTTCTAGCGGGAGCTCCTACAATGAGCAGTTCTTC. V is TRBV28 and J is TRBJ2-1; 10 bases are a match to TRBD2. Germline V gene data show CDR1 as MDHEN and CDR2 as SYDVKM. Germline trimming cut 4 bases from V and 0 bases from J; bases unmatched to any gene: 0. The CDR3 sequence is 15 residues long. The full variable domain, rest sourced from reference TRBV28 and TRBJ2-1, is DVKVTQSSRYLVKRTGEKVFLECVQDMDHENMFWYRQDPGLGLRLIYFSYDVKMKEKGDIPEGYSVSREKKERFSLILESASTNQTSMYLCASSSSGSSYNEQFFGPGTRLTVL.

In DNA, the CDR3 is TGCGCCAGCAGCATCCAGCTGGGGGGGTATGGCTACACCTTC. Amino acids: CASSIQLGGYGYTF. The J gene is TRBJ1-2, the V gene TRBV5-1; TRBD1 is a possible D gene (5 bases). The germline CDR1 and CDR2 sequences are SGHRS and YFSETQ. V dropped 4 bases and J dropped 5 bases, with 15 bases sitting between them. The CDR3 runs 14 residues. Together with reference TRBV5-1 and TRBJ1-2, the CDR3 gives the full variable domain: KAGVTQTPRYLIKTRGQQVTLSCSPISGHRSVSWYQQTPGQGLQFLFEYFSETQRNKGNFPGRFSGRQFSNSRSEMNVSTLELGDSALYLCASSIQLGGYGYTFGSGTRLTVV.

The chain employs TRBV12-5 and TRBJ2-3; TRBD1 aligns across 7 bases. The junction had 6 bases not matched to a gene; V was cut back by 0 bases and J by 3 bases. The length of the CDR3 is 16 residues. Germline V gives CDR1 LGHNT, CDR2 FRNRAP. This chain's CDR3 is CASGLVLDRKTDTQYF. In nucleotides, the CDR3 is TGTGCTAGTGGTTTGGTATTGGACAGGAAGACAGATACGCAGTATTTT. Supplemented by reference TRBV12-5 and TRBJ2-3, the full variable domain reads DARVTQTPRHKVTEMGQEVTMRCQPILGHNTVFWYRQTMMQGLELLAYFRNRAPLDDSGMPKDRFSAEMPDATLATLKIQPSEPRDSAVYFCASGLVLDRKTDTQYFGPGTRLTVL.

The V and J genes are TRBV6-1 and TRBJ2-2; tentative D call: TRBD1 (6 bases). The CDR3 loop spans 15 amino acids. Germline loops: CDR1 MNHNS, CDR2 SASEGT. The ends were cut back, 6 bases at V and 3 bases at J, with 14 bases in the middle. The CDR3 DNA sequence: TGTGCCAGCAGCTTAACGACAGGCCACACCGGGGAGCTGTTTTTT. Translated: CASSLTTGHTGELFF.

J is TRBJ2-7 and V is TRBV9, with D tentatively TRBD2 (5 bases). V dropped 0 bases and J dropped 0 bases, with 13 bases sitting between them. The CDR3 length is 16 residues. Germline V gene sequence: CDR1 SGDLS, CDR2 YYNGEE. Here the CDR3 reads CASSVALGDYSYEQYF. Written as DNA, the CDR3 is TGTGCCAGCAGCGTAGCTTTGGGAGACTACTCCTACGAGCAGTACTTC.

The chain joins TRBV7-9 to TRBJ1-1; TRBD1 is a possible D gene (6 bases). Germline CDR1 reads SEHNR; CDR2 reads FQNEAQ (reference sequence). CDR3 length: 16 amino acids. Deletions cut 5 bases from V and 3 bases from J, with 19 bases between. CDR3 residues: CASSHGRGATDTEAFF. CDR3 nucleotides: TGTGCCAGCAGCCATGGGCGGGGGGCAACGGACACTGAAGCTTTCTTT.

V gene TRBV4-1 combines with J gene TRBJ2-7, with D possibly TRBD1 on 6 matching bases. CDR3 length: 15 amino acids. The V gene's germline CDR1 is MGHRA and CDR2 YSYEKL. Between the trimmed V and J ends, which lost 3 bases and 0 bases, there was a span of 12 bases. CDR3 bases: TGCGCCAGCAGCCAGACCGGACAGCTCTCCTACGAGCAGTACTTC. It specifies CASSQTGQLSYEQYF.

V usage is TRBV19 and J usage is TRBJ1-2, with 7 positions matching TRBD1. V shed 6 bases and J 8 bases; nucleotides not matched to a gene: 12. From germline, CDR1 is LNHDA and CDR2 SQIVND (reference sequence). This CDR3 region has 14 residues. CDR3 in DNA: TGTGCCAGTAGCAGACTGGACAGGCGTGGGGGCTACACCTTC. The encoded protein is CASSRLDRRGGYTF.

This chain links TRBV6-5 with TRBJ2-1; 8 bases line up with TRBD2. With V trimmed by 6 bases and J by 10 bases, 11 bases remained unmatched. CDR3 length: 14 residues. CDR1 is MNHEY and CDR2 is SVGAGI in the germline V gene. CDR3 region: CASSSRTSMDEQFF. CDR3 nucleotide sequence: TGTGCCAGCAGCTCTAGGACTAGCATGGACGAGCAGTTCTTC.

The chain recombines TRBV19 with TRBJ2-7; 10 bases are a match to TRBD1. Trimming cost V 3 bases and J 3 bases; bases outside gene matches: 2. The CDR3 is 14 residues long. Germline CDR1 LNHDA, CDR2 SQIVND (reference sequence). The CDR3 is CASSIGQGVYEQYF. The CDR3 nucleotides are TGTGCCAGTAGTATTGGACAGGGGGTCTACGAGCAGTACTTC.

V gene TRBV19 combines with J gene TRBJ2-5, with D tentatively TRBD2 (6 bases). Germline CDR1 reads LNHDA; CDR2 reads SQIVND (reference sequence). The CDR3 consists of 15 residues. V was clipped by 5 bases and J by 5 bases, with 18 bases between them. The CDR3 sequence is CASSLRGNRGETQYF. DNA of the CDR3: TGTGCCAGTAGTCTACGGGGGAATCGCGGGGAGACCCAGTACTTC.

The V and J genes are TRBV7-6 and TRBJ2-7; D is uncertain. The CDR3 extends over 13 amino acids. Trimming pared 4 bases from V and 2 bases from J, leaving 9 bases between. CDR1 and CDR2 from the germline V gene are SGHVS and FNYEAQ. For the CDR3, the DNA is TGTGCCAGCAGCTATAACACCGCCTACGAGCAGTACTTC. This translates into CASSYNTAYEQYF. Full variable domain (missing parts from reference TRBV7-6 and TRBJ2-7): GAGVSQSPRYKVTKRGQDVALRCDPISGHVSLYWYRQALGQGPEFLTYFNYEAQQDKSGLPNDRFSAERPEGSISTLTIQRTEQRDSAMYRCASSYNTAYEQYFGPGTRLTVT.

V is TRBV6-1 and J is TRBJ1-1; possibly TRBD1 for D (6 bases). V lost 6 bases, J lost 1 base, and 12 bases lay in between. This CDR3 is built from 14 residues. Germline values: CDR1 MNHNS, CDR2 SASEGT. CDR3 sequence: CASSDQQGNTEAFF. The CDR3 region has the DNA TGTGCCAGCAGCGATCAACAGGGGAACACTGAAGCTTTCTTT.

This chain uses TRBV28 with TRBJ1-5; 8 nucleotides agree with TRBD1. The CDR3 has 16 residues. After removal of 6 bases from V and 1 base from J, the junction contained 8 bases not matched to a gene. Germline values: CDR1 MDHEN, CDR2 SYDVKM. CDR3 sequence reads: CASRNGQGSSNQPQHF. CDR3 coding DNA: TGTGCCAGCAGAAACGGACAGGGATCCAGCAATCAGCCCCAGCATTTT.

The V gene is TRBV7-8, the J gene TRBJ1-1; a possible D gene is TRBD1 (6 bases). Germline values: CDR1 SGHVS, CDR2 FQNEAQ. The V and J ends lost 5 bases and 8 bases respectively, with 9 bases between them. The CDR3 sequence is 11 residues long. CDR3 coding DNA: TGTGCCAGCAGCCCTGACAGGGAAGCTTTCTTT. It specifies CASSPDREAFF.

The chain employs TRBV18 and TRBJ2-7; TRBD2 aligns across 10 bases. Germline-derived CDR1 and CDR2 are KGHSH and LQKENI. The CDR3 consists of 15 residues. Trimming cost V 1 base and J 3 bases; bases outside gene matches: 3. DNA for the CDR3: TGTGCCAGCTCACCACAGGCTAGCGGGAGCTACGAGCAGTACTTC. This codes for CASSPQASGSYEQYF.

The genes are TRBV5-8 and TRBJ2-7; 9 bases map to TRBD1. This CDR3 spans 13 amino acids. The germline V gene has CDR1 SGHTS and CDR2 YDEGEE. Germline trimming cut 6 bases from V and 4 bases from J; bases unmatched to any gene: 5. The DNA for the CDR3 is TGTGCCAGCAACGGACAGGGGAGTTACGAGCAGTACTTC. It specifies CASNGQGSYEQYF.

The chain is built from TRBV28 and TRBJ2-1; 11 nucleotides line up with TRBD2. The CDR3 length is 15 residues. Germline assignment: CDR1 MDHEN and CDR2 SYDVKM. Trimming took 6 bases from V and 5 from J; bases not matched to a gene: 6. The CDR3 DNA reads as TGTGCCAGCAGGGGGCTAGCGGGAGGAAACAATGAGCAGTTCTTC. Translation: CASRGLAGGNNEQFF.

The V and J genes are TRBV6-5 and TRBJ2-7; 8 bases match TRBD1. The CDR3 loop spans 14 amino acids. Germline assignment: CDR1 MNHEY and CDR2 SVGAGI. The trim removed 7 bases at V and 2 bases at J, leaving 7 bases unmatched. Here the CDR3 reads CASTEHRGTYEQYF. The CDR3 region has the DNA TGTGCCAGCACCGAACACAGGGGGACCTACGAGCAGTACTTC.

This chain uses TRBV4-1 with TRBJ1-1, with unresolved D. Germline-derived CDR1 and CDR2 are MGHRA and YSYEKL. CDR3 length equals 14 residues. With 2 bases removed from V and 5 bases from J, the gap between germline ends came to 12 bases. CDR3 coding DNA: TGCGCCAGCAGCCAATATCCGGGAGTGACTGAAGCTTTCTTT. Its translation: CASSQYPGVTEAFF.

This chain uses TRBV6-5 with TRBJ1-1; 8 bases are shared with TRBD1. The V gene's germline CDR1 is MNHEY and CDR2 SVGAGI. Trimming cost V 8 bases and J 4 bases; bases outside gene matches: 6. The CDR3 is 13 residues long. DNA for the CDR3: TGTGCCAGCCGGTCGACAGGGGCCACTGAAGCTTTCTTT. Its translation: CASRSTGATEAFF.

The chain employs TRBV20-1 and TRBJ2-5; D is unresolved. V lost 5 bases and J lost 3, with 4 bases in between. The CDR3 sequence is 10 residues long. Germline values: CDR1 DFQATT, CDR2 SNEGSKA (reference sequence). The CDR3 region is CSAPEETQYF. The CDR3, as DNA: TGCAGTGCTCCAGAAGAGACCCAGTACTTC.

V and J are TRBV7-6 and TRBJ2-7; 9 nucleotides agree with TRBD2. The CDR3 spans 14 residues. Germline assignment: CDR1 SGHVS and CDR2 FNYEAQ. Trimming removed 5 bases from V and 7 bases from J; junction bases left unmatched: 9. CDR3 nucleotide sequence: TGTGCCAGCAGCGGCGGGGGGGCTTCGCGGGAGCAGTACTTC. Protein: CASSGGGASREQYF.

A single count supports this clone. The chain recombines TRBV6-5 with TRBJ1-2, with D uncertain. V lost 2 bases, J lost 2 bases, and 3 bases lay in between. The CDR3 extends over 12 amino acids. Germline V gene sequence: CDR1 MNHEY, CDR2 SVGAGI. The CDR3 region has the DNA TGTGCCAGCAGTTACCGGAACTATGGCTACACCTTC. This gives the protein CASSYRNYGYTF.